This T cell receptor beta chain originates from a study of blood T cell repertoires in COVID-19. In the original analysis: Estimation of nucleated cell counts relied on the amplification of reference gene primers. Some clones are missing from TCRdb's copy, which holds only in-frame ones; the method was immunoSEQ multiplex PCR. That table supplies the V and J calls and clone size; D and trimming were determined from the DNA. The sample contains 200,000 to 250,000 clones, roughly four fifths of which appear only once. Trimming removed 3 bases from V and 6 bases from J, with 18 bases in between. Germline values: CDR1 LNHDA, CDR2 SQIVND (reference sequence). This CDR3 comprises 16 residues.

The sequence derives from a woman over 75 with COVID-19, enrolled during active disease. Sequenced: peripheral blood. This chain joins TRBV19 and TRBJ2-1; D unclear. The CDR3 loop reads CASSMALMTRVNEQFF. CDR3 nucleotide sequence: TGTGCCAGTAGTATGGCACTTATGACCCGGGTCAATGAGCAGTTCTTC.